This T cell receptor beta chain was captured by sequencing in a study of cytomegalovirus exposure and HLA in healthy donors. Study-wide results and limits: Follow-up analysis seemed to connect common viral pathogens with several of the most significant clusters identified. Sequencing likely generated an artifact that appeared as a cluster of highly shared sequence variants. Rare TCR sequences predominated, though certain public TCRs were found in many donors.

The germline V gene encodes CDR1 MNHNY and CDR2 SVGAGI (reference sequence). The CDR3 numbers 16 amino acids, ends counted. With regard to this clone: Its antigen is not identified. The limits of the CDR3 on the DNA are not certain, so only TCRdb's listed CDR3 is given.

PCR used 60 Vbeta primers and 13 Jbeta primers. Sequencing used immunoSEQ multiplex PCR; TCRdb keeps in-frame clones, though not all of them. The table records more than 100,000 clones, around 80% of them present only once. This receptor was identified in a young man in good health and CMV-seronegative. This chain links TRBV6-6 with TRBJ2-2; the table's D call, TRBD1, was not checked against the DNA. Material: PBMCs. The CDR3 spells CASSSSTGVNTGELFF.